Following are 14 T cell receptor beta chains from one sample sequenced in a study of blood T cell repertoires in COVID-19. The repertoire was sequenced with immunoSEQ multiplex PCR; TCRdb's copy has only in-frame clones and lacks some. The profile covers about 150,000 clones, with approximately 86% appearing a single time and under 3.5% taken by the ten largest. The sequenced material came from peripheral blood. The origin of the receptors is a man aged 70-80 years with acute or convalescent COVID-19.

The chain joins TRBV15 to TRBJ2-4, with TRBD1 matching over 12 bases. Trimming took 3 bases from V and 8 from J; bases not matched to a gene: 5. This CDR3 is built from 15 residues. CDR1 and CDR2 (germline): LNHNV, YYDKDF (reference sequence). In nucleotides, the CDR3 is TGTGCCACCAGCAGCCACGGGACAGGGGGCGACATTCAGTACTTC. It encodes CATSSHGTGGDIQYF.

Remarks on this clone: At the DNA level, this CDR3 is encoded by other sequences in the same sample as well. The CDR3 reads CASSVASGKDEQYF. In DNA, the CDR3 is TGTGCCAGCAGCGTAGCCAGCGGGAAGGATGAGCAGTACTTC. This chain uses TRBV9 with TRBJ2-7, with 7 bases matching TRBD2. This CDR3 region has 14 residues. CDR1 is SGDLS and CDR2 is YYNGEE in the germline V gene. V shed 0 bases and J 7 bases; nucleotides not matched to a gene: 7.

V is TRBV15 and J is TRBJ2-5; 9 bases map to TRBD1. The CDR3 runs 16 residues. Germline trimming cut 0 bases from V and 7 bases from J; bases unmatched to any gene: 9. From germline, CDR1 is LNHNV and CDR2 YYDKDF (reference sequence). In nucleotides, the CDR3 is TGTGCCACCAGCAGAGATCGATCACAGGGGGCCGGGACCCAGTACTTC. Translation gives CATSRDRSQGAGTQYF. The full variable domain, rest sourced from reference TRBV15 and TRBJ2-5, is DAMVIQNPRYQVTQFGKPVTLSCSQTLNHNVMYWYQQKSSQAPKLLFHYYDKDFNNEADTPDNFQSRRPNTSFCFLDIRSPGLGDTAMYLCATSRDRSQGAGTQYFGPGTRLLVL.

The chain has TRBV4-2 and TRBJ1-5; the D gene is possibly TRBD1 (5 bases). The V end lost 0 bases, the J end lost 2 bases, and 8 bases lay between the germline ends. The CDR3 extends over 15 amino acids. Germline CDR1 and CDR2: LGHNA and YNFKEQ. DNA for the CDR3: TGTGCCAGCAGCCAAGATCCCAGGGGCAATCAGCCCCAGCATTTT. Its translation: CASSQDPRGNQPQHF.

This chain links TRBV11-3 with TRBJ2-2, with D perhaps TRBD2 (5 bases). Trimming removed 2 bases from V and 1 base from J, with 8 bases in between. The CDR3 spans 15 residues. CDR1 SGHNT and CDR2 YENEEA come from the germline V gene. The CDR3, as DNA: TGTGCCAGCAGCTTAAGGGCGGGGAACACCGGGGAGCTGTTTTTT. Translated: CASSLRAGNTGELFF.

The rearrangement joins TRBV27 to TRBJ2-1; 7 bases line up with TRBD2. J was trimmed by 4 bases and V by 2 bases; bases with no gene match: 8. CDR3 length: 16 residues. Germline values: CDR1 MNHEY, CDR2 SMNVEV (reference sequence). CDR3 bases: TGTGCCAGCAGTTTAACTAGCGCTGCGTATTACAATGAGCAGTTCTTC. Protein sequence: CASSLTSAAYYNEQFF.

V is TRBV11-2 and J is TRBJ2-1; possibly TRBD2 for D (5 bases). Per germline, CDR1 SGHAT and CDR2 FQNNGV. The CDR3 is 14 amino acids. The germline V and J ends were trimmed by 4 bases and 8 bases, with 15 bases remaining between them. The CDR3 here is CASSSQPGRYEQFF. CDR3 nucleotides: TGTGCCAGCAGCTCCCAACCGGGAAGGTATGAGCAGTTCTTC. The full variable domain, its missing parts supplied by reference TRBV11-2 and TRBJ2-1, is EAGVAQSPRYKIIEKRQSVAFWCNPISGHATLYWYQQILGQGPKLLIQFQNNGVVDDSQLPKDRFSAERLKGVDSTLKIQPAKLEDSAVYLCASSSQPGRYEQFFGPGTRLTVL.

The chain combines TRBV28 with TRBJ2-1, with TRBD1 matching 9 bases. J gave up 12 bases and V 5 bases, and 14 bases lay outside the gene matches. The CDR3 contains 15 residues. Germline V gene lookup returns CDR1 MDHEN and CDR2 SYDVKM. This CDR3 is CASSRTGEVRKVQFF. The CDR3, as DNA: TGTGCCAGCAGTAGGACAGGGGAGGTCCGTAAGGTGCAGTTCTTC.

This clone was found once. This sequence joins TRBV10-3 and TRBJ2-4, with D perhaps TRBD2 (6 bases). V dropped 4 bases and J dropped 2 bases, with 12 bases sitting between them. This CDR3 has 15 amino acids. CDR1 is ENHRY, CDR2 SYGVKD, per germline. The CDR3 loop is CAISAGTLTKNIQYF. For the CDR3, the DNA is TGTGCCATCAGTGCAGGGACTCTGACCAAAAACATTCAGTACTTC.

J is TRBJ1-1 and V is TRBV11-2; 7 nucleotides match TRBD1. CDR3 length: 14 amino acids. V dropped 2 bases and J dropped 4; count of bases not matched to a gene: 4. Per germline, CDR1 SGHAT and CDR2 FQNNGV. This CDR3 reads CASSLRTGGTEAFF. CDR3 in DNA: TGTGCCAGCAGCTTAAGGACAGGTGGCACTGAAGCTTTCTTT. Looking up the rest from reference TRBV11-2 and TRBJ1-1 gives the full variable domain: EAGVAQSPRYKIIEKRQSVAFWCNPISGHATLYWYQQILGQGPKLLIQFQNNGVVDDSQLPKDRFSAERLKGVDSTLKIQPAKLEDSAVYLCASSLRTGGTEAFFGQGTRLTVV.

This chain links TRBV5-6 with TRBJ1-5, with 9 positions matching TRBD1. J gave up 4 bases and V 2 bases, and 7 bases lay outside the gene matches. The CDR3 runs to 16 residues. Germline values: CDR1 SGHDT, CDR2 YYEEEE. In DNA form, the CDR3 reads TGTGCCAGCAGCTTATCAGGACAGGGGTTAAATCAGCCCCAGCATTTT. This translates into CASSLSGQGLNQPQHF.

This chain connects TRBV2 to TRBJ2-7; 10 nucleotides match TRBD2. CDR1 is SNHLY, CDR2 FYNNEI, per germline. The CDR3 totals 14 residues. The J segment lost 1 base and the V segment lost 4 bases, leaving 1 base of the junction unmatched. In DNA form, the CDR3 reads TGTGCCAGCAGTGGACTAGCGGGTTCCTACGAGCAGTACTTC. Encoded protein: CASSGLAGSYEQYF.

This clone has just one count. V gene TRBV7-8 combines with J gene TRBJ2-2; 7 nucleotides align to TRBD2. The V gene's germline CDR1 is SGHVS and CDR2 FQNEAQ. The CDR3 has 16 residues. After removal of 5 bases from V and 5 bases from J, the junction contained 11 bases not matched to a gene. The CDR3 nucleotides are TGTGCCAGCAGCACGGGACTACTGGGGGGAACCGGGGAGCTGTTTTTT. Amino acid sequence: CASSTGLLGGTGELFF.

J is TRBJ2-3 and V is TRBV10-3; 9 bases agree with TRBD1. Germline values: CDR1 ENHRY, CDR2 SYGVKD. The CDR3 spans 14 residues. V lost 4 bases and J lost 7; bases outside the gene matches: 6. The CDR3 region has the DNA TGTGCCATCAGTGGGGACAGGGCCGGTTATACGCAGTATTTT. Protein: CAISGDRAGYTQYF.